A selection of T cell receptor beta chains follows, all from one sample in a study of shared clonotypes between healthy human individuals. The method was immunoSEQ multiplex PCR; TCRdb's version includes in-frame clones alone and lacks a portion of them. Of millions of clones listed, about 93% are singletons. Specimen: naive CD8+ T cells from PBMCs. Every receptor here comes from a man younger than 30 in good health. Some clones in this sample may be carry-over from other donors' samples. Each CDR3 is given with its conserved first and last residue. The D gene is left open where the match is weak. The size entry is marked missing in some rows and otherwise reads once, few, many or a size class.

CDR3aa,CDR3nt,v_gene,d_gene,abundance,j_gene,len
CASSTSGKPSGRTDTQYF,TGTGCCAGCAGTACTAGCGGGAAGCCCTCAGGGAGGACAGATACGCAGTATTTT,TRBV9,TRBD2,.,TRBJ2-3,18
CAISEEGDYNEQFF,TGTGCCATCAGTGAAGAGGGGGACTACAATGAGCAGTTCTTC,TRBV10-3,.,.,TRBJ2-1,14
CASSLVVRKSGNIQYF,TGTGCCAGCAGCTTGGTGGTCAGAAAGTCGGGAAACATTCAGTACTTC,TRBV5-5,.,.,TRBJ2-4,16
CASSPQGNTDTQYF,TGTGCCAGCAGCCCCCAGGGTAACACAGATACGCAGTATTTT,TRBV7-3,.,.,TRBJ2-3,14
CASSGGRGGETQYF,TGTGCCAGCAGTGGCGGCAGGGGGGGAGAGACCCAGTACTTC,TRBV25-1,.,.,TRBJ2-5,14
CASSLERCLIYSGANVLTF,TGTGCCAGCAGCTTAGAGCGGTGTTTGATTTACTCTGGGGCCAACGTCCTGACTTTC,TRBV7-7,.,.,TRBJ2-6,19
CASRQIRDRDFEQYF,TGTGCCAGCAGGCAAATTCGTGACAGGGACTTCGAGCAGTACTTC,TRBV6-1,.,once,TRBJ2-7,15
CSVEAGGMDGYTF,TGCAGCGTTGAGGCAGGGGGGATGGACGGCTACACCTTC,TRBV29-1,TRBD1,.,TRBJ1-2,13
CASSSPYEQYF,TGTGCCAGCAGCTCTCCCTACGAGCAGTACTTC,TRBV7-9,.,.,TRBJ2-7,11
CATGEAHNEQFF,TGTGCCACCGGGGAAGCCCACAATGAGCAGTTCTTC,TRBV15,.,.,TRBJ2-1,12
CASSLLAAADTQYF,TGTGCCAGCAGTTTACTCGCGGCCGCAGATACGCAGTATTTT,TRBV27,.,.,TRBJ2-3,14
CASSSDRAVKNYGYTF,TGTGCCAGCAGCTCCGACAGGGCGGTAAAGAACTATGGCTACACCTTC,TRBV9,TRBD1,once,TRBJ1-2,16
CASSPGTSEGETQYF,TGTGCCAGCAGCCCCGGGACTAGCGAGGGGGAGACCCAGTACTTC,TRBV7-8,TRBD2,.,TRBJ2-5,15
CATSAPGTPEKLFF,TGTGCCACCAGCGCCCCCGGGACTCCGGAAAAACTGTTTTTT,TRBV15,.,once,TRBJ1-4,14
CASSPRTGEEKLFF,TGTGCCAGCAGCCCCAGGACAGGGGAAGAAAAACTGTTTTTT,TRBV9,TRBD1,.,TRBJ1-4,14
CASTSNRELGNYGYTF,TGTGCCAGTACATCGAACAGGGAGTTGGGTAACTATGGCTACACCTTC,TRBV19,.,.,TRBJ1-2,16
CASSLGQRNTEAFF,TGTGCCAGCAGCTTGGGACAGAGGAACACTGAAGCTTTCTTT,TRBV7-2,TRBD1,.,TRBJ1-1,14
CASSLTESYEQYF,TGTGCCAGCAGTTTGACGGAATCCTACGAGCAGTACTTC,TRBV27,.,once,TRBJ2-7,13
CASSLEASVETQYF,TGTGCCAGCAGCTTAGAGGCTAGCGTGGAGACCCAGTACTTC,TRBV13,.,.,TRBJ2-5,14
CASHGKYGEQFF,TGTGCCAGCCACGGGAAGTATGGTGAGCAGTTCTTC,TRBV19,.,.,TRBJ2-1,12
CASSLATGAGNTEAFF,TGTGCCAGCAGCTTAGCGACGGGGGCCGGGAACACTGAAGCTTTCTTT,TRBV7-9,.,.,TRBJ1-1,16
CASSPSGTSSEQYF,TGTGCCAGCAGCCCATCCGGGACTAGCTCCGAGCAGTACTTC,TRBV7-3,TRBD2,.,TRBJ2-7,14
CASSLEQGLETGELFF,TGTGCCAGCAGCTTGGAACAGGGGTTAGAGACCGGGGAGCTGTTTTTT,TRBV5-6,TRBD1,.,TRBJ2-2,16
CASSVGLASTSEQFF,TGTGCCAGCAGCGTCGGACTAGCGTCAACTAGTGAGCAGTTCTTC,TRBV9,TRBD2,.,TRBJ2-1,15
CASSLQSPPTGRAGTEAFF,TGTGCCAGCTCACTTCAATCCCCCCCGACAGGACGTGCGGGAACTGAAGCTTTCTTT,TRBV18,.,.,TRBJ1-1,19
CSAFGFGGQLETQYF,TGCAGCGCGTTCGGGTTTGGGGGTCAATTAGAGACCCAGTACTTC,TRBV29-1,.,.,TRBJ2-5,15